These T cell receptor beta chains were read from a single sample in a study of OX40 agonist ivuxolimab in advanced cancers. The assay was immunoSEQ multiplex PCR, and TCRdb's table has in-frame clones only and misses some. The sample lists more than 80,000 clones; 90% to 95% were seen once. Specimen: CD4+ or CD8+ T cells sorted from blood, collected in a trial of the OX40 agonist ivuxolimab. These receptors all stem from an adult with an advanced solid tumor such as melanoma, head and neck, liver or kidney cancer. Each CDR3 is given with its conserved first and last residue. A D gene is named only where the DNA matches it firmly. Some rows have no size entry. The others give once, few or many, or a class for an expanded clone.

J,V,size,D,CDR3,DNA
TRBJ2-1,TRBV28,-,TRBD2,CASSFLKAGTSGGVYNEQFF,TGTGCCAGCAGTTTCCTTAAAGCCGGGACTAGCGGGGGGGTATACAATGAGCAGTTCTTC
TRBJ2-3,TRBV7-2,-,-,CASSPRTDTQYF,TGTGCCAGCAGCCCCCGCACAGATACGCAGTATTTT
TRBJ2-4,TRBV4-1,once,TRBD2,CASSQEGGGANIQYF,TGCGCCAGCAGCCAAGAGGGCGGGGGTGCGAACATTCAGTACTTC
TRBJ1-5,TRBV4-3,-,-,CASSQDRRGDPQHF,TGCGCCAGCAGCCAAGATCGCAGGGGTGATCCCCAGCATTTT
TRBJ2-1,TRBV7-9,-,TRBD2,CASTLGGSNHEQFF,TGTGCCAGCACCTTGGGGGGGAGTAACCATGAGCAGTTCTTC
TRBJ2-1,TRBV9,-,TRBD2,CASSHNSGSYNEQFF,TGTGCCAGCAGCCACAATAGCGGGTCCTACAATGAGCAGTTCTTC
TRBJ1-2,TRBV28,-,-,CASSLRDANGYTF,TGTGCCAGCAGTCTCCGGGACGCCAATGGCTACACCTTC
TRBJ2-1,TRBV2,once,TRBD2,CASSVERGLYNEQFF,TGTGCCAGCAGTGTGGAGCGGGGACTATACAATGAGCAGTTCTTC
TRBJ1-2,TRBV6-5,-,-,CASTPQEGARYTF,TGTGCCAGCACCCCACAGGAGGGTGCGCGCTACACCTTC
TRBJ2-2,TRBV12-5,-,TRBD2,CASVGGSTGELFF,TGTGCTAGTGTGGGAGGGTCTACCGGGGAGCTGTTTTTT
TRBJ2-2,TRBV14,-,-,CASSRRQEYTGELFF,TGTGCCAGCAGCCGTAGACAGGAATACACCGGGGAGCTGTTTTTT
TRBJ1-1,TRBV9,-,-,CASSGTVMNTEAFF,TGTGCCAGCAGCGGGACAGTCATGAACACTGAAGCTTTCTTT
TRBJ1-1,TRBV2,-,-,CASSLDIETEAFF,TGTGCCAGCAGTTTAGACATTGAAACTGAAGCTTTCTTT
TRBJ1-6,TRBV6-4,-,-,CASRTGQVQSSYNSPLHF,TGTGCCAGCAGGACGGGCCAAGTCCAGAGCTCCTATAATTCACCCCTCCACTTT
TRBJ2-1,TRBV7-9,once,-,CASSVHGTYNEQFF,TGTGCCAGCAGCGTCCATGGGACATACAATGAGCAGTTCTTC
TRBJ1-6,TRBV28,-,-,CASSLSQGNSPLHF,TGTGCCAGCAGTTTAAGTCAGGGAAATTCACCCCTCCACTTT
TRBJ2-3,TRBV5-4,once,-,CASSSGSPETDTQYF,TGTGCCAGCAGCTCGGGTAGTCCCGAGACAGATACGCAGTATTTT
TRBJ1-1,TRBV5-1,-,TRBD1,CASSLEVQGAGTEAFF,TGCGCCAGCAGCTTGGAGGTTCAGGGGGCGGGCACTGAAGCTTTCTTT
TRBJ2-1,TRBV4-2,once,TRBD2,CASSEETGLAGEHEFF,TGTGCCAGCAGCGAAGAGACGGGACTAGCGGGGGAACATGAGTTCTTC
TRBJ1-6,TRBV11-2,once,-,CASSLDHRDGSPLHF,TGTGCCAGCAGCTTAGATCACAGGGATGGTTCACCCCTCCACTTT
TRBJ2-5,TRBV6-5,-,TRBD2,CASSYGGAFHETQYF,TGTGCCAGCAGCTACGGGGGGGCCTTTCATGAGACCCAGTACTTC
TRBJ1-4,TRBV15,-,-,CATSREAASQLNEKLFF,TGTGCCACCAGCAGAGAAGCGGCAAGCCAACTAAATGAAAAACTGTTTTTT
TRBJ1-5,TRBV6-6,-,-,CASKDSYENQPQHF,TGTGCCAGCAAAGACAGCTATGAGAATCAGCCCCAGCATTTT
TRBJ2-2,TRBV15,-,-,CATSILQWSDTGELFF,TGTGCCACCAGCATCCTCCAGTGGTCCGACACCGGGGAGCTGTTTTTT
TRBJ1-2,TRBV20-1,-,-,CSARQGLGYTF,TGCAGTGCTAGACAGGGGCTGGGCTACACCTTC
TRBJ1-2,TRBV5-6,-,-,CASSLTMYGYTF,TGTGCCAGCAGCTTGACTATGTATGGCTACACCTTC
TRBJ2-7,TRBV6-5,-,-,CASSYLYGEQYF,TGTGCCAGCAGTTACCTGTATGGTGAGCAGTACTTC
TRBJ1-2,TRBV30,-,TRBD1,CAWSDGQVNGYTF,TGTGCCTGGAGTGATGGACAGGTGAATGGCTACACCTTC
TRBJ1-5,TRBV28,-,TRBD1,CASSLPAGQGHQPQHF,TGTGCCAGCAGTTTACCCGCGGGACAGGGCCATCAGCCCCAGCATTTT
TRBJ2-1,TRBV7-9,-,TRBD2,CASSFQGGNEQFF,TGTGCCAGCAGCTTTCAGGGAGGGAATGAGCAGTTCTTC
TRBJ2-7,TRBV18,-,TRBD2,CASSSGLATEQYF,TGTGCCAGCTCATCGGGACTAGCGACTGAGCAGTACTTC
TRBJ2-1,TRBV7-8,-,-,CASSLVKPDNEQFF,TGTGCCAGCAGTTTGGTCAAGCCCGACAATGAGCAGTTCTTC
TRBJ1-4,TRBV6-6,-,TRBD1,CASSRDRGRNEKLFF,TGTGCCAGCAGCCGCGACAGGGGTCGAAATGAAAAACTGTTTTTT
TRBJ1-1,TRBV27,-,-,CASSFSRGFTEAFF,TGTGCCAGCAGTTTCTCTCGCGGGTTCACTGAAGCTTTCTTT